This T cell receptor beta chain was retrieved from a study of blood T cells in healthy people across ages. Regarding the study as a whole: Compared with aged donors, long-lived donors showed fewer expanded clones, suggesting selection.

Primed by a sample-barcoded 5' primer and a J-beta primer mix, a second PCR proceeded for roughly 7 to 12 cycles. Via MiXCR, TCRdb re-called the 5' RACE reads, giving one row per CDR3 protein. The sample contains around 1,000,000 distinct CDR3 sequences, about two fifths of which appear only once. The sample holds a few counts of this clonotype. The antigen is not known. Every donor provided around 10 milliliters of peripheral blood. CDR3 length: 15 residues. V lost 5 bases to trimming and J lost 3 bases; unmatched junction nucleotides: 8. Germline values: CDR1 MGHDK, CDR2 SYGVNS. The TCR originated in a man between 18 and 29 years old in good health. The sample consisted of blood. The chain is built from TRBV25-1 and TRBJ1-1, with 8 bases matching TRBD1. CDR3 region: CASSRTLQGDTEAFF. In nucleotides, the CDR3 is TGTGCCAGCAGTAGGACTCTACAGGGGGACACTGAAGCTTTCTTT. Supplemented by reference TRBV25-1 and TRBJ1-1, the full variable domain reads EADIYQTPRYLVIGTGKKITLECSQTMGHDKMYWYQQDPGMELHLIHYSYGVNSTEKGDLSSESTVSRIRTEHFPLTLESARPSHTSQYLCASSRTLQGDTEAFFGQGTRLTVV.